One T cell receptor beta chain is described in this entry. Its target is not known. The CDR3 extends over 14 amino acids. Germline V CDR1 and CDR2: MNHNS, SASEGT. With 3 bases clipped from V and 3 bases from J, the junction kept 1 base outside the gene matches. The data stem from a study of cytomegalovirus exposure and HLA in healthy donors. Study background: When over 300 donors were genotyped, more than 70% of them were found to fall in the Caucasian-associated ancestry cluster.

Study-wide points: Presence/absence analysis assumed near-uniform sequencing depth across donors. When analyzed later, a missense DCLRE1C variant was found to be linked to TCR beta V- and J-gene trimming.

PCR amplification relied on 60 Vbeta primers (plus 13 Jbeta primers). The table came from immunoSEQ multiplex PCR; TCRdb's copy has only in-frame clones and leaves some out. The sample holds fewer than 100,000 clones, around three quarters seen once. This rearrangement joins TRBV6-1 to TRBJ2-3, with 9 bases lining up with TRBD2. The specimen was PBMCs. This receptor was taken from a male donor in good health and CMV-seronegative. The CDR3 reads CASSDLAGTDTQYF. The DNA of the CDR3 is TGTGCCAGCAGTGACCTAGCGGGGACAGATACGCAGTATTTT.